The 10 T cell receptor beta chains below were found in one sample sequenced in a study of response to subunit inactivated influenza vaccine. TCRdb fed the RT-PCR reads into MiXCR, producing one record per CDR3 protein. The table records about 500,000 distinct CDR3 sequences, approximately 15% of them present only once. Sequencing used CD4+ T cells sorted from PBMCs, obtained about 24 months after vaccination. The origin of the receptors is a man between 45 and 75 years old who received an inactivated influenza vaccine.

In its sample, this clonotype was seen many times. The V call is TRBV7-2, the J call TRBJ1-4; TRBD1 matches 8 bases. The CDR3 has 14 amino acids. The V gene end was trimmed by 5 bases and the J gene end by 8 bases; junction bases not matched to a gene: 7. Germline V lookup: CDR1 SGHTA, CDR2 FQGNSA. The CDR3 spells CASSIGTGQEKLFF. CDR3 nucleotides: TGTGCCAGCAGCATCGGGACAGGTCAGGAAAAACTGTTTTTT. Using reference TRBV7-2 and TRBJ1-4 for the parts outside the CDR3, the full variable domain is GAGVSQSPSNKVTEKGKDVELRCDPISGHTALYWYRQSLGQGLEFLIYFQGNSAPDKSGLPSDRFSAERTGGSVSTLTIQRTQQEDSAVYLCASSIGTGQEKLFFGSGTQLSVL.

This chain connects TRBV12-5 to TRBJ2-7, with 11 positions matching TRBD1. Germline V gene data show CDR1 as LGHNT and CDR2 as FRNRAP. The V gene end was trimmed by 0 bases and the J gene end by 6 bases; junction bases not matched to a gene: 4. This CDR3 comprises 15 residues. The CDR3 is CASGLVPGTGGEQYF. The CDR3 bases are TGTGCTAGTGGTTTGGTTCCCGGGACAGGGGGCGAGCAGTACTTC.

This sequence joins TRBV11-2 and TRBJ2-1; 7 bases fit TRBD1. V lost 4 bases to trimming and J lost 6 bases; unmatched junction nucleotides: 9. CDR3 size: 15 residues. Germline assignment: CDR1 SGHAT and CDR2 FQNNGV. CDR3 in DNA: TGTGCCAGCAGCTCCGGACAGGTCGTATTCAATGAGCAGTTCTTC. Residues: CASSSGQVVFNEQFF.

The chain uses TRBV5-6 and TRBJ1-1; 7 bases are shared with TRBD1. Trimming at V came to 2 bases and at J to 3 bases, leaving 7 bases not matched to a gene. This CDR3 has 15 residues. Germline V gene sequence: CDR1 SGHDT, CDR2 YYEEEE. DNA of the CDR3: TGTGCCAGCAGCTTTTCACCGGGACAGCACACTGAAGCTTTCTTT. It translates to CASSFSPGQHTEAFF.

This clonotype was seen at least ten times. This chain links TRBV12-3 or TRBV12-4 with TRBJ2-5, with 8 positions matching TRBD1. The trim removed 7 bases at V and 4 bases at J, leaving 5 bases unmatched. This CDR3 contains 13 residues. In nucleotides, the CDR3 is TGTGCCAGCACTTGGACAGGGTTAGAGACCCAGTACTTC. Translation: CASTWTGLETQYF.

This clonotype was detected ten times or more. This chain uses TRBV18 with TRBJ2-2, with D hard to call. Trimming left V 6 bases short and J 0 bases short, with 11 bases between. Looked up from germline, CDR1 is KGHSH and CDR2 is LQKENI. The CDR3 spans 15 residues. DNA for the CDR3: TGTGCCAGCTCTTCGGACCAATCGAACACCGGGGAGCTGTTTTTT. This sequence encodes CASSSDQSNTGELFF.

The gene calls are TRBV9 and TRBJ2-7; 14 bases fit TRBD2. Germline trimming cut 4 bases from V and 6 bases from J; bases unmatched to any gene: 6. There are 15 residues in the CDR3. Germline values: CDR1 SGDLS, CDR2 YYNGEE. The CDR3 region is CASSPGTSGSLEQYF. CDR3 DNA: TGTGCCAGCAGCCCCGGGACTAGCGGGAGTCTCGAGCAGTACTTC.

This clonotype has more than one count but fewer than ten. The V and J genes are TRBV5-1 and TRBJ2-7; TRBD2 aligns across 12 bases. After removal of 4 bases from V and 0 bases from J, the junction contained 5 bases not matched to a gene. Per the germline V gene, CDR1 is SGHRS and CDR2 is YFSETQ. This CDR3 is built from 16 residues. The CDR3 spells CASSALTSGSSYEQYF. The DNA of the CDR3 is TGCGCCAGCAGCGCACTGACTAGCGGGAGCTCCTACGAGCAGTACTTC.

The chain has TRBV4-3 and TRBJ2-3; D could derive from TRBD1 or TRBD2 (5 bases each). Trimming stripped 2 bases from V and 6 bases from J, with 12 bases between. Germline-derived CDR1 and CDR2 are LGHNA and YSLEER. CDR3 length: 14 amino acids. CDR3 bases: TGCGCCAGCAGCCAACAGGGAGAGGCGGATACGCAGTATTTT. Its translation: CASSQQGEADTQYF.

This clonotype was counted between two and nine times. The chain couples TRBV7-8 to TRBJ2-5, with D unresolved. The germline CDR1 and CDR2 sequences are SGHVS and FQNEAQ. With 1 base removed from V and 7 bases from J, the gap between germline ends came to 13 bases. The CDR3 loop spans 14 amino acids. CDR3 amino acids: CASSLESGLWTQYF. CDR3 coding DNA: TGTGCCAGCAGCTTAGAATCTGGATTATGGACCCAGTACTTC.